This entry lists 30 T cell receptor beta chains sequenced from one sample in a study of blood T cell repertoires in COVID-19. Repertoires were generated with immunoSEQ multiplex PCR, while TCRdb's copy carries only in-frame clones and drops some. The sample gives 250,000 to 300,000 clones, 80% to 95% of which show up once; 1.1% is in the top ten. Sequencing used PBMCs or T cells enriched from blood (not recorded which). The source is a woman aged 25-40 years who had recovered from COVID-19.

V gene TRBV30 combines with J gene TRBJ1-2, with 7 bases that match TRBD1. CDR1 and CDR2 (germline): GTSNPN, SVGIG (reference sequence). There are 14 residues in the CDR3. Losses at the gene ends were 5 bases for V and 4 bases for J; bases not matched to a gene: 10. The CDR3 reads CAWARDSFSYGYTF. CDR3 bases: TGTGCCTGGGCCCGGGACAGCTTTTCCTATGGCTACACCTTC.

This clone was observed once. The J gene is TRBJ1-2, the V gene TRBV5-1; 9 bases fit TRBD1. Trimming cost V 1 base and J 3 bases; bases outside gene matches: 1. The CDR3 totals 14 residues. Germline V CDR1 and CDR2: SGHRS, YFSETQ. This CDR3 reads CASSLRQGDYGYTF. DNA for the CDR3: TGCGCCAGCAGCTTGAGACAGGGGGACTATGGCTACACCTTC.

The CDR3 DNA sequence: TGTGCCAGCAGCTTAGGACAGGGGGACACTGAAGCTTTCTTT. Translated: CASSLGQGDTEAFF. The chain carries TRBV7-9 and TRBJ1-1; 9 bases are a match to TRBD1. The V gene's germline CDR1 is SEHNR and CDR2 FQNEAQ (reference sequence). With V trimmed by 1 base and J by 3 bases, 0 bases remained unmatched. The CDR3 consists of 14 residues.

The J gene is TRBJ1-4, the V gene TRBV5-1, with 7 bases matching TRBD1. This CDR3 is built from 16 residues. Germline loops: CDR1 SGHRS, CDR2 YFSETQ. J gave up 5 bases and V 0 bases, and 7 bases lay outside the gene matches. CDR3 amino acids: CASSLVGGQKNEKLFF. The DNA for the CDR3 is TGCGCCAGCAGCTTGGTGGGGGGACAGAAGAATGAAAAACTGTTTTTT. Together with reference TRBV5-1 and TRBJ1-4, the CDR3 gives the full variable domain: KAGVTQTPRYLIKTRGQQVTLSCSPISGHRSVSWYQQTPGQGLQFLFEYFSETQRNKGNFPGRFSGRQFSNSRSEMNVSTLELGDSALYLCASSLVGGQKNEKLFFGSGTQLSVL.

The chain recombines TRBV7-2 with TRBJ1-2; no clear D. Germline assignment: CDR1 SGHTA and CDR2 FQGNSA. This CDR3 region has 15 residues. With 0 bases removed from V and 7 bases from J, the gap between germline ends came to 15 bases. The CDR3 spells CASSLARHHLGGYTF. The CDR3 nucleotides are TGTGCCAGCAGCTTAGCACGACATCACTTGGGTGGCTACACCTTC.

J is TRBJ2-3 and V is TRBV11-2, with D possibly matching TRBD2 (5 bases). The CDR3 length is 14 residues. Trimming cost V 2 bases and J 3 bases, with 9 bases left between them. Germline V gene lookup returns CDR1 SGHAT and CDR2 FQNNGV. The CDR3 spells CASSLSSGTDTQYF. CDR3 DNA: TGTGCCAGCAGCTTATCCTCGGGGACAGATACGCAGTATTTT.

The sample holds one count of this clone. V and J are TRBV5-1 and TRBJ2-7; 8 nucleotides agree with TRBD2. This CDR3 contains 16 residues. Germline CDR1 is SGHRS and CDR2 is YFSETQ. V lost 1 base and J lost 5; bases outside the gene matches: 11. The CDR3 DNA is TGCGCCAGCAGCTTGAATCCAAGCGGGAGTTTCCACGAGCAGTACTTC. Protein: CASSLNPSGSFHEQYF.

V usage is TRBV24-1 and J usage is TRBJ2-1; D might be TRBD2 (6 bases). The germline V and J ends were trimmed by 4 bases and 4 bases, with 10 bases remaining between them. The CDR3 length is 14 residues. Germline values: CDR1 KGHDR, CDR2 SFDVKD. This chain's CDR3 is CATSESGRYNEQFF. The CDR3 DNA follows: TGTGCCACCAGTGAATCCGGGAGATACAATGAGCAGTTCTTC.

This chain joins TRBV7-9 and TRBJ2-1; 10 bases are shared with TRBD2. From germline, CDR1 is SEHNR and CDR2 FQNEAQ (reference sequence). This CDR3 is built from 17 residues. Trimming took 2 bases from V and 4 from J; bases not matched to a gene: 8. For the CDR3, the DNA is TGTGCCAGCAGCTTATCCCTGGCTAGCGGGAGTTACAATGAGCAGTTCTTC. Its translation is CASSLSLASGSYNEQFF.

This chain connects TRBV28 to TRBJ1-2; TRBD1 might be the D (5 bases). Between the trimmed V and J ends, which lost 6 bases and 8 bases, there was a span of 22 bases. CDR3 length: 15 amino acids. CDR1 is MDHEN and CDR2 is SYDVKM in the germline V gene. The CDR3 sequence is CASSPPVLAGGGYTF. As DNA, the CDR3 is TGTGCCAGCAGCCCTCCGGTACTTGCCGGGGGGGGCTACACCTTC.

The chain recombines TRBV19 with TRBJ2-6, with 13 bases matching TRBD2. This CDR3 contains 17 residues. CDR1 and CDR2 (germline): LNHDA, SQIVND (reference sequence). Trimming took 6 bases from V and 2 from J; bases not matched to a gene: 4. The CDR3, as DNA: TGTGCCAGTAGATCACTAGCGGGAGGGACTGGGGCCAACGTCCTGACTTTC. This sequence encodes CASRSLAGGTGANVLTF. The full variable domain, rest sourced from reference TRBV19 and TRBJ2-6, is DGGITQSPKYLFRKEGQNVTLSCEQNLNHDAMYWYRQDPGQGLRLIYYSQIVNDFQKGDIAEGYSVSREKKESFPLTVTSAQKNPTAFYLCASRSLAGGTGANVLTFGAGSRLTVL.

The chain is built from TRBV6-5 and TRBJ1-4, with 11 nucleotides matching TRBD1. CDR3 size: 15 residues. Germline trimming cut 6 bases from V and 5 bases from J; bases unmatched to any gene: 5. Germline loops: CDR1 MNHEY, CDR2 SVGAGI. The CDR3 DNA reads TGTGCCAGCAGCCCAGGACAGGGGGCAAATGAAAAACTGTTTTTT. This translates into CASSPGQGANEKLFF.

This chain uses TRBV28 with TRBJ1-3; the match to TRBD1 covers 9 bases. CDR1 is MDHEN and CDR2 is SYDVKM in the germline V gene. With V trimmed by 4 bases and J by 0 bases, 7 bases remained unmatched. This CDR3 is 17 amino acids long. The CDR3 DNA follows: TGTGCCAGCAGTTCAGGGACAGGGCTTAGCTCTGGAAACACCATATATTTT. It codes for CASSSGTGLSSGNTIYF.

The chain recombines TRBV6-5 with TRBJ2-2, with a possible D match to TRBD1 (5 bases). In germline, CDR1 is MNHEY, CDR2 SVGAGI. This CDR3 has 15 residues. V shed 6 bases and J shed 5 bases, with 16 bases lying between them. The CDR3 DNA follows: TGTGCCAGCAGACAGGCGTTGCAAGGAACCGGGGAGCTGTTTTTT. This encodes CASRQALQGTGELFF.

This chain connects TRBV11-2 to TRBJ1-1, with TRBD1 matching 7 bases. J gave up 5 bases and V 5 bases, and 5 bases lay outside the gene matches. The V gene's germline CDR1 is SGHAT and CDR2 FQNNGV. The CDR3 contains 13 residues. CDR3 sequence reads: CASSEQGRTEAFF. The CDR3 DNA is TGTGCCAGCAGCGAACAGGGGCGAACTGAAGCTTTCTTT.

The chain is built from TRBV5-4 and TRBJ1-3; weak D call: TRBD1 (6 bases). The germline V gene has CDR1 SGHNT and CDR2 YYREEE (reference sequence). With 1 base removed from V and 4 bases from J, the gap between germline ends came to 9 bases. The CDR3 loop spans 14 amino acids. Here the CDR3 reads CASSLRQVGNTIYF. In DNA, the CDR3 is TGTGCCAGCAGCTTGAGACAGGTCGGAAACACCATATATTTT.

The chain is built from TRBV18 and TRBJ2-7, with 7 bases matching TRBD1. Trimming removed 4 bases from V and 1 base from J; junction bases left unmatched: 10. Germline loops: CDR1 KGHSH, CDR2 LQKENI. The CDR3 is made up of 16 amino acids. The CDR3 DNA reads as TGTGCCAGCTCACTGGTTGGGGCAGGGGGATCCTACGAGCAGTACTTC. Protein product: CASSLVGAGGSYEQYF.

The chain employs TRBV4-1 and TRBJ2-7; maybe TRBD1 (5 bases). Germline V lookup: CDR1 MGHRA, CDR2 YSYEKL. There are 16 residues in the CDR3. V was clipped by 0 bases and J by 2 bases, with 14 bases between them. The CDR3 DNA follows: TGCGCCAGCAGCCAAGATAGGACATCCTCCGCCTACGAGCAGTACTTC. Protein product: CASSQDRTSSAYEQYF.

The CDR3: CAWSPSGPGLATKQYF. DNA of the CDR3: TGTGCCTGGAGTCCCTCCGGTCCAGGACTAGCTACGAAGCAGTACTTC. The chain combines TRBV30 with TRBJ2-7, with 8 nucleotides matching TRBD2. CDR3 length equals 16 residues. V lost 2 bases, J lost 8 bases, and 17 bases stayed unmatched. Germline V gene data show CDR1 as GTSNPN and CDR2 as SVGIG (reference sequence).

The chain recombines TRBV4-1 with TRBJ2-1; TRBD1 aligns across 7 bases. CDR1 and CDR2 (germline): MGHRA, YSYEKL. The CDR3 loop spans 18 amino acids. Trimming removed 1 base from V and 14 bases from J; junction bases left unmatched: 23. The DNA of the CDR3 is TGCGCCAGCAGCCAAGCGGATTTACGCGACCCATTTGGACAGGCAAAGTTCTTC. Its translation is CASSQADLRDPFGQAKFF.

DNA for the CDR3: TGTGCCAGCAGCGTAGGATTAGGGCTAGCGGGATTCACCGGGGAGCTGTTTTTT. This gives the protein CASSVGLGLAGFTGELFF. The chain carries TRBV9 and TRBJ2-2; 9 bases fit TRBD2. The germline V gene has CDR1 SGDLS and CDR2 YYNGEE. The CDR3 loop spans 18 amino acids. With V trimmed by 0 bases and J by 4 bases, 10 bases remained unmatched.

The CDR3 DNA reads TGTGCCAGCAGTTATGGGACAGACCTCTATGGCTACACCTTC. It specifies CASSYGTDLYGYTF. This chain links TRBV28 with TRBJ1-2; 7 bases fit TRBD1. Germline CDR1 MDHEN, CDR2 SYDVKM. With V trimmed by 4 bases and J by 4 bases, 6 bases remained unmatched. The CDR3 has 14 residues.

Note on this clone: Other nucleotide sequences from this sample produce the same CDR3. The rearrangement joins TRBV18 to TRBJ1-1, with D possibly TRBD1 on 6 matching bases. The CDR3 totals 13 residues. Per the germline V gene, CDR1 is KGHSH and CDR2 is LQKENI. The V end was cut by 3 bases, the J end by 3 bases, with 8 bases between. CDR3 nucleotide sequence: TGTGCCAGCTCACCGTCAGGGGACACTGAAGCTTTCTTT. Residues: CASSPSGDTEAFF.

The J gene is TRBJ1-5, the V gene TRBV6-2 or TRBV6-3; TRBD1 is a possible D gene (5 bases). V was pared by 2 bases and J by 0 bases, with 11 bases between. This CDR3 is built from 16 residues. The germline CDR1 and CDR2 sequences are MNHEY and SVGEGT. The CDR3 region has the DNA TGTGCCAGCAGTTACCGGGGGGTCGGTAGCAATCAGCCCCAGCATTTT. This translates into CASSYRGVGSNQPQHF.

The chain is built from TRBV5-6 and TRBJ2-1; TRBD2 matches 10 bases. The junction had 6 bases not matched to a gene; V was cut back by 0 bases and J by 0 bases. Germline V gene data show CDR1 as SGHDT and CDR2 as YYEEEE. The CDR3 covers 18 residues. This CDR3 is CASSLGWASGSSYNEQFF. In DNA, the CDR3 is TGTGCCAGCAGCTTGGGTTGGGCTAGCGGGAGCTCCTACAATGAGCAGTTCTTC.

The V and J genes are TRBV29-1 and TRBJ2-2; 9 positions agree with TRBD2. The germline V gene encodes CDR1 SQVTM and CDR2 ANQGSEA. This CDR3 contains 14 residues. With V trimmed by 7 bases and J by 2 bases, 5 bases remained unmatched. The CDR3 sequence: CSGMTSGNTGELFF. For the CDR3, the DNA is TGCAGCGGTATGACTAGCGGAAACACCGGGGAGCTGTTTTTT.

The J gene is TRBJ1-2, the V gene TRBV28; tentative D call: TRBD1 (6 bases). This CDR3 has 14 amino acids. Germline assignment: CDR1 MDHEN and CDR2 SYDVKM. V was pared by 3 bases and J by 4 bases, with 12 bases between. For the CDR3, the DNA is TGTGCCAGCAGTTTCCCACGGGGGGCCTATGGCTACACCTTC. Protein: CASSFPRGAYGYTF.

This clone was counted a single time. The V gene is TRBV4-2, the J gene TRBJ1-4, with D possibly TRBD1 on 5 matching bases. V shed 0 bases and J shed 8 bases, with 7 bases lying between them. CDR1 is LGHNA and CDR2 is YNFKEQ in the germline V gene. The CDR3 loop spans 13 amino acids. This CDR3 is CASSQDDSEKLFF. The CDR3 nucleotides read TGTGCCAGCAGCCAAGATGACAGCGAAAAACTGTTTTTT.

This clone showed up just once. This chain links TRBV28 with TRBJ2-7; maybe TRBD1 (6 bases). V lost 1 base and J 2 bases, leaving 21 bases between the germline ends. Germline V lookup: CDR1 MDHEN, CDR2 SYDVKM. This CDR3 is built from 18 residues. The DNA of the CDR3 is TGTGCCAGCAGTTTATTCGGTCAGTGGGGTTCAGGGGCCTACGAGCAGTACTTC. This encodes CASSLFGQWGSGAYEQYF.

V gene TRBV9 combines with J gene TRBJ2-2, with 8 bases aligning to TRBD2. Per the germline V gene, CDR1 is SGDLS and CDR2 is YYNGEE. V lost 1 base to trimming and J lost 1 base; unmatched junction nucleotides: 3. The CDR3 consists of 16 residues. The chain's CDR3 is CASSVTAGGNTGELFF. The CDR3 DNA reads as TGTGCCAGCAGCGTAACCGCGGGAGGGAACACCGGGGAGCTGTTTTTT. Full variable domain (outside the CDR3, taken from reference TRBV9 and TRBJ2-2): DSGVTQTPKHLITATGQRVTLRCSPRSGDLSVYWYQQSLDQGLQFLIQYYNGEERAKGNILERFSAQQFPDLHSELNLSSLELGDSALYFCASSVTAGGNTGELFFGEGSRLTVL.